A single sample is the source of the 9 T cell receptor beta chains below, sequenced in a study of shared clonotypes between healthy human individuals. Some clones are missing from TCRdb's copy, which holds only in-frame ones; the method was immunoSEQ multiplex PCR. The sample consists of around 1.1 million clones, 60% to 80% of them appearing once. The sample taken for sequencing was memory CD4+ T cells from PBMCs. Subset specified: CD45RA-negative fraction. The receptors shown here come from a man aged 18 to 30 in good health. Some clones in this sample may be carry-over from other donors' samples.

This clone was counted ten times or more. J is TRBJ1-4 and V is TRBV6-6; D is undetermined. V was shortened by 7 bases and J by 0 bases, with 9 bases between the two germline ends. CDR1 and CDR2 from the germline V gene are MNHNY and SVGAGI (reference sequence). This CDR3 spans 14 amino acids. CDR3 sequence (DNA): TGTGCCAGCACCAACCGGGCAACTAATGAAAAACTGTTTTTT. Residues: CASTNRATNEKLFF.

About this clone: At the DNA level, this CDR3 is encoded by other sequences in the same sample as well. The genes are TRBV28 and TRBJ1-4; 9 bases align to TRBD1. Germline V gives CDR1 MDHEN, CDR2 SYDVKM. The CDR3 sequence is 15 residues long. J was trimmed by 5 bases and V by 3 bases; bases with no gene match: 4. The CDR3, as DNA: TGTGCCAGCAGTTTGCCCGGGACAGGGAATGAAAAACTGTTTTTT. It yields the protein CASSLPGTGNEKLFF.

This sequence joins TRBV6-6 and TRBJ1-3, with a tentative D call TRBD1 (6 bases). CDR1 is MNHNY, CDR2 SVGAGI, per germline (reference sequence). Trimming left V 2 bases short and J 4 bases short, with 9 bases between. The CDR3 consists of 14 residues. CDR3 sequence: CASSYQGLGNTIYF. The DNA of the CDR3 is TGTGCCAGCAGTTACCAGGGGCTGGGAAACACCATATATTTT.

About this clone: Within the sample, other DNA sequences also encode this same CDR3. CDR3 sequence: CAWSVQGAGTGELFF. DNA of the CDR3: TGTGCCTGGAGTGTACAAGGGGCTGGAACCGGGGAGCTGTTTTTT. The V call is TRBV30, the J call TRBJ2-2, with a tentative D call TRBD1 (5 bases). Deletions cut 0 bases from V and 5 bases from J, with 13 bases between. Germline CDR1 and CDR2: GTSNPN and SVGIG (reference sequence). The CDR3 runs 15 residues.

The V call is TRBV27, the J call TRBJ2-5, with D possibly being TRBD1 (6 bases). The germline gives CDR1 MNHEY, CDR2 SMNVEV (reference sequence). The length of the CDR3 is 14 residues. Trimming took off 3 bases at V and 5 bases at J, with 13 bases between the two ends. CDR3 residues: CASSFLGAGETQYF. The CDR3 DNA sequence: TGTGCCAGCAGTTTCTTGGGGGCTGGGGAGACCCAGTACTTC.

A few counts support this clone. V gene TRBV5-1 combines with J gene TRBJ2-5, with TRBD1 identical over 7 bases. This CDR3 comprises 14 residues. The V gene end was trimmed by 4 bases and the J gene end by 5 bases; junction bases not matched to a gene: 8. Germline-derived CDR1 and CDR2 are SGHRS and YFSETQ. CDR3 coding DNA: TGCGCCAGCAGCGACCTACAGGGGCGGGAGACCCAGTACTTC. It is translated as CASSDLQGRETQYF.

This clone was seen more than once but under ten times. The chain joins TRBV29-1 to TRBJ1-1, with a possible D match to TRBD1 (5 bases). The CDR3 is 13 residues long. CDR1 and CDR2 from the germline V gene are SQVTM and ANQGSEA. V was pared by 6 bases and J by 1 base, with 12 bases between. The CDR3 region is CSVQQDQNTEAFF. CDR3 nucleotides: TGCAGCGTCCAACAGGACCAGAACACTGAAGCTTTCTTT. Full variable domain (missing parts from reference TRBV29-1 and TRBJ1-1): SAVISQKPSRDICQRGTSLTIQCQVDSQVTMMFWYRQQPGQSLTLIATANQGSEATYESGFVIDKFPISRPNLTFSTLTVSNMSPEDSSIYLCSVQQDQNTEAFFGQGTRLTVV.

V is TRBV6-1 and J is TRBJ2-7; no reliable D call. CDR3 length: 13 amino acids. V lost 10 bases, J lost 0 bases, and 13 bases lay in between. From germline, CDR1 is MNHNS and CDR2 SASEGT. CDR3: CATESVSSYEQYF. The CDR3 nucleotides read TGTGCCACAGAGAGCGTGAGCTCCTACGAGCAGTACTTC.

The rearrangement joins TRBV9 to TRBJ1-3; D not certain. The CDR3 runs 16 residues. Between the trimmed V and J ends, which lost 0 bases and 4 bases, there was a span of 14 bases. Germline V gene lookup returns CDR1 SGDLS and CDR2 YYNGEE. DNA of the CDR3: TGTGCCAGCAGCGTAGGGACCCTTGCAACCGGAAACACCATATATTTT. Translated: CASSVGTLATGNTIYF.